The 21 T cell receptor beta chains below were found in one sample sequenced in a study of identical twins. Using its own MiXCR run on the 5' RACE reads, TCRdb lists one record per CDR3 protein. The repertoire includes nearly 900,000 distinct CDR3 sequences, approximately 13% of them detected once, and around 1.5% sits in the top ten. These data also featured in a second study, about yellow fever vaccine responses in identical twins.

Sequencing input: PBMCs. The receptors stem from a woman between 18 and 30 years old in good health.

This clonotype was counted between two and nine times. The chain combines TRBV2 with TRBJ2-1; tentative D call: TRBD2 (6 bases). V lost 4 bases and J 0 bases, leaving 28 bases between the germline ends. The CDR3 loop spans 21 amino acids. CDR1 and CDR2 from the germline V gene are SNHLY and FYNNEI. This chain's CDR3 is CASSAGVRRSLADLSYNEQFF. CDR3 sequence (DNA): TGTGCCAGCAGTGCTGGGGTTAGGCGGTCGTTAGCGGACCTCTCCTACAATGAGCAGTTCTTC.

V and J are TRBV19 and TRBJ2-1; D ambiguous. From germline, CDR1 is LNHDA and CDR2 SQIVND (reference sequence). This CDR3 comprises 13 residues. Deletions cut 3 bases from V and 6 bases from J, with 9 bases between. The CDR3 region has the DNA TGTGCCAGTAGTATTGGGTTAGCCAATGAGCAGTTCTTC. It specifies CASSIGLANEQFF.

This clonotype was recorded at least ten times. This sequence joins TRBV27 and TRBJ1-5, with D hard to call. Germline loops: CDR1 MNHEY, CDR2 SMNVEV (reference sequence). V was trimmed by 2 bases and J by 4 bases, leaving 9 bases between them. The CDR3 covers 14 residues. CDR3 bases: TGTGCCAGCAGTTTAGTAGGGCTAAATCAGCCCCAGCATTTT. Its translation: CASSLVGLNQPQHF.

This clonotype was counted ten times or more. The V gene is TRBV7-2, the J gene TRBJ2-5; possibly TRBD1 for D (5 bases). Trimming cost V 8 bases and J 4 bases, with 14 bases left between them. The CDR3 runs to 13 residues. Germline CDR1 and CDR2: SGHTA and FQGNSA. The chain's CDR3 is CASSPQGRETQYF. Here the CDR3 DNA reads TGTGCCAGCTCACCGCAGGGTCGAGAGACCCAGTACTTC.

This chain uses TRBV6-5 with TRBJ2-1; TRBD2 agrees at 10 bases. The CDR3 has 16 amino acids. Germline V CDR1 and CDR2: MNHEY, SVGAGI. The J segment lost 7 bases and the V segment lost 4 bases, leaving 10 bases of the junction unmatched. DNA of the CDR3: TGTGCCAGCAGTTCCCCGGCTAGCGGGAGTCGAAATGAGCAGTTCTTC. This sequence encodes CASSSPASGSRNEQFF.

The rearrangement links TRBV29-1 to TRBJ2-1, with D perhaps TRBD2 (6 bases). CDR3 length equals 15 residues. Germline V gene lookup returns CDR1 SQVTM and CDR2 ANQGSEA. V lost 7 bases, J lost 4 bases, and 20 bases lay in between. The CDR3 sequence: CSERKDSGSYNEQFF. The CDR3 DNA follows: TGCAGCGAGCGAAAAGATAGCGGCTCTTACAATGAGCAGTTCTTC.

This clonotype occurred many times. The chain links TRBV5-5 to TRBJ2-7; D is undetermined. The germline CDR1 and CDR2 sequences are SGHKS and YYEKEE (reference sequence). This CDR3 has 12 amino acids. V lost 2 bases, J lost 0 bases, and 3 bases lay in between. CDR3 DNA sequence: TGTGCCAGCAGCTTCAGCTCCTACGAGCAGTACGTC. Residues: CASSFSSYEQYV.

This clonotype was detected only a few times. The rearrangement links TRBV7-9 to TRBJ2-3; 12 bases map to TRBD2. The CDR3 spans 16 residues. V gave up 2 bases and J gave up 6 bases; unmatched junction bases: 6. CDR1 is SEHNR, CDR2 FQNEAQ, per germline (reference sequence). CDR3 sequence (DNA): TGTGCCAGCAGCTTACCCACTAGCGGGAGGCGGGATACGCAGTATTTT. This sequence encodes CASSLPTSGRRDTQYF.

V usage is TRBV4-1 and J usage is TRBJ2-3; possibly TRBD1 or TRBD2 for D (5 bases each). Germline V gene sequence: CDR1 MGHRA, CDR2 YSYEKL. The CDR3 spans 16 residues. V gave up 1 base and J gave up 1 base, with 12 bases separating them. CDR3 loop: CASSQVWGSRTDTQYF. In DNA form, the CDR3 reads TGCGCCAGCAGCCAAGTATGGGGGAGCCGCACAGATACGCAGTATTTT.

The sample holds one count of this clonotype. The gene calls are TRBV24-1 and TRBJ1-5; D might be TRBD1 (6 bases). Germline assignment: CDR1 KGHDR and CDR2 SFDVKD. The V end was cut by 7 bases, the J end by 2 bases, with 14 bases between. The CDR3 is 15 amino acids. CDR3 nucleotide sequence: TGTGCCACCAGGTCCGGCAGGGGTGGCAATCAGCCCCAGCATTTT. It translates to CATRSGRGGNQPQHF.

The rearrangement joins TRBV28 to TRBJ2-1; a possible D gene is TRBD1 (6 bases). Germline loops: CDR1 MDHEN, CDR2 SYDVKM. The V end lost 6 bases, the J end lost 14 bases, and 29 bases lay between the germline ends. The length of the CDR3 is 16 residues. CDR3 sequence: CASRKPTGTSASDEFF. In DNA, the CDR3 is TGTGCCAGCAGGAAACCTACCGGGACATCAGCCTCTGACGAGTTCTTC.

The J gene is TRBJ2-1, the V gene TRBV7-9; no clear D. Germline V gives CDR1 SEHNR, CDR2 FQNEAQ (reference sequence). The CDR3 spans 15 residues. Trimming shortened V by 1 base and J by 7 bases, and 14 bases separated the two germline ends. CDR3 amino acids: CASSLGGGLDNEQFF. The CDR3, as DNA: TGTGCCAGCAGCTTAGGTGGCGGTCTTGATAATGAGCAGTTCTTC.

This chain joins TRBV5-5 and TRBJ2-1, with 7 positions matching TRBD2. The J segment lost 4 bases and the V segment lost 0 bases, leaving 10 bases of the junction unmatched. Per germline, CDR1 SGHKS and CDR2 YYEKEE (reference sequence). The CDR3 spans 17 residues. CDR3 in DNA: TGTGCCAGCAGCTTGGACCCGTCTGGCGGGAGTTACAATGAGCAGTTCTTC. It specifies CASSLDPSGGSYNEQFF.

V gene TRBV7-2 combines with J gene TRBJ2-5, with D maybe TRBD2 (6 bases). Per the germline V gene, CDR1 is SGHTA and CDR2 is FQGNSA. This CDR3 contains 13 residues. Trimming cost V 6 bases and J 2 bases, with 10 bases left between them. The CDR3 loop is CASRSGSQETQYF. The CDR3 DNA reads TGTGCCAGCAGGTCCGGGAGTCAAGAGACCCAGTACTTC.

This clonotype was seen only a few times. This chain connects TRBV3-1 to TRBJ2-7; no clear D. CDR1 LGHDT and CDR2 YNNKEL come from the germline V gene (reference sequence). The CDR3 sequence is 14 residues long. V was pared by 0 bases and J by 6 bases, with 12 bases between. The CDR3 spells CASSQDRAGSEQYV. CDR3 coding DNA: TGTGCCAGCAGCCAAGATAGGGCAGGCTCCGAGCAGTACGTC.

This clonotype has at least ten counts. The CDR3 reads CASSGRGRDEQFF. The CDR3 coding sequence is TGTGCCAGCAGCGGTAGAGGGAGAGATGAGCAGTTCTTC. The chain couples TRBV11-1 to TRBJ2-1; a weak D match, TRBD2 (5 bases). V was pared by 5 bases and J by 8 bases, with 13 bases between. There are 13 residues in the CDR3. Per germline, CDR1 SGHAT and CDR2 FQDESV (reference sequence).

The rearrangement uses TRBV18 and TRBJ2-7; 7 bases are a match to TRBD2. The CDR3 runs to 12 residues. In germline, CDR1 is KGHSH, CDR2 LQKENI. The trim removed 2 bases at V and 11 bases at J, leaving 6 bases unmatched. CDR3 DNA: TGTGCCAGCTCACCAGATGCGGGGGTGAAGTACGTC. This translates into CASSPDAGVKYV.

This sequence joins TRBV28 and TRBJ2-7; 8 bases map to TRBD2. In germline, CDR1 is MDHEN, CDR2 SYDVKM. The CDR3 extends over 15 amino acids. The J segment lost 2 bases and the V segment lost 5 bases, leaving 8 bases of the junction unmatched. DNA of the CDR3: TGTGCCAGCAGTCTTCCGGGACTAGTAACCTACGAGCAGTACTTC. This translates into CASSLPGLVTYEQYF. The whole variable domain, filled in from reference TRBV28 and TRBJ2-7, reads DVKVTQSSRYLVKRTGEKVFLECVQDMDHENMFWYRQDPGLGLRLIYFSYDVKMKEKGDIPEGYSVSREKKERFSLILESASTNQTSMYLCASSLPGLVTYEQYFGPGTRLTVT.

This clonotype showed up many times. V and J are TRBV6-1 and TRBJ2-7; 9 positions match TRBD1. V was clipped by 6 bases and J by 3 bases; unmatched bases: 9. The CDR3 sequence is 15 residues long. In germline, CDR1 is MNHNS, CDR2 SASEGT. CDR3 residues: CASSPGQGNLYEQYV. CDR3 sequence (DNA): TGTGCCAGCAGCCCCGGACAGGGGAACCTCTACGAGCAGTACGTC.

Only one count was recorded for this clonotype. This chain links TRBV20-1 with TRBJ2-7; 8 bases map to TRBD1. CDR1 and CDR2 (germline): DFQATT, SNEGSKA (reference sequence). V lost 7 bases and J lost 0; bases outside the gene matches: 8. CDR3 length: 14 amino acids. This chain's CDR3 is CSVEDRVGSYEQYF. As DNA, the CDR3 is TGCAGTGTTGAGGACAGGGTAGGCTCCTACGAGCAGTACTTC.

The CDR3 DNA sequence: TGTGCCAGTAGGGATACGGGACAGGGGAATTCACCCCTCCACTTT. This encodes CASRDTGQGNSPLHF. V usage is TRBV19 and J usage is TRBJ1-6, with 10 bases aligning to TRBD1. This CDR3 is built from 15 residues. V shed 6 bases, J shed 7 bases, and the junction held 6 bases outside the gene matches. The germline gives CDR1 LNHDA, CDR2 SQIVND (reference sequence).